Presented here are 24 T cell receptor beta chains from one specimen sequenced in a study of blood T cell repertoires in COVID-19. Clones were read by immunoSEQ multiplex PCR, and TCRdb kept only the in-frame ones, dropping some. There are about 49,000 clones in the sample; 75% to 90% occur only once, and approximately 4.7% lies in the top ten. Input material: peripheral blood. The source is a human donor in a cohort sampled during active COVID-19.

The chain recombines TRBV2 with TRBJ2-3; tentative D call: TRBD1 (6 bases). V was pared by 5 bases and J by 6 bases, with 12 bases between. The CDR3 is 13 amino acids. Germline CDR1 is SNHLY and CDR2 is FYNNEI. CDR3 loop: CASSYRAQDTQYF. CDR3 nucleotides: TGTGCCAGCAGTTACAGGGCCCAGGATACGCAGTATTTT.

In the case of this clone: At one boundary the junction diverges from the germline segment, which might be a read error. The chain couples TRBV2 to TRBJ2-2; 13 bases line up with TRBD2. CDR3 size: 17 residues. CDR1 is SNHLY, CDR2 FYNNEI, per germline. The DNA for the CDR3 is TGTGCCAGCAGCGAAGGACTAGCGGGAGATTTGACCGGGGAGCTGTTTTTT. Translating gives CASSEGLAGDLTGELFF. Together with reference TRBV2 and TRBJ2-2, the CDR3 gives the full variable domain: EPEVTQTPSHQVTQMGQEVILRCVPISNHLYFYWYRQILGQKVEFLVSFYNNEISEKSEIFDDQFSVERPDGSNFTLKIRSTKLEDSAMYFCASSEGLAGDLTGELFFGEGSRLTVL.

This chain joins TRBV7-9 and TRBJ2-7; D is unresolved. This CDR3 is built from 13 residues. Germline V CDR1 and CDR2: SEHNR, FQNEAQ (reference sequence). V lost 5 bases to trimming and J lost 0 bases, with 8 bases between them. The CDR3 DNA reads as TGTGCCAGCAGCGACTTTCTCTCCTACGAGCAGTACTTC. Its translation: CASSDFLSYEQYF.

This clone was seen more than once but under ten times. This chain joins TRBV7-3 and TRBJ2-5, with 10 bases aligning to TRBD2. Germline assignment: CDR1 SGHTA and CDR2 FQGTGA. The CDR3 spans 15 residues. J gave up 4 bases and V 4 bases, and 6 bases lay outside the gene matches. The CDR3 reads CASSSSGSLLETQYF. In DNA, the CDR3 is TGTGCCAGCAGCTCTAGCGGGAGTCTGTTAGAGACCCAGTACTTC.

The J gene is TRBJ2-2, the V gene TRBV24-1, with TRBD2 identical over 11 bases. CDR3 size: 16 residues. With V trimmed by 3 bases and J by 6 bases, 5 bases remained unmatched. CDR1 and CDR2 from the germline V gene are KGHDR and SFDVKD. This CDR3 is CATSDTSGRFPGELFF. The CDR3 DNA reads TGTGCCACCAGTGATACTAGCGGGAGATTTCCCGGGGAGCTGTTTTTT.

The CDR3 DNA is TGTGCCAGCAGCTTAACGGGAGGGCCCCGATACGAGCAGTACTTC. Amino acids: CASSLTGGPRYEQYF. The chain recombines TRBV7-3 with TRBJ2-7, with TRBD2 matching over 7 bases. The V gene's germline CDR1 is SGHTA and CDR2 FQGTGA. V dropped 0 bases and J dropped 4; count of bases not matched to a gene: 6. CDR3 length equals 15 residues.

The V and J genes are TRBV27 and TRBJ2-1; TRBD2 agrees at 15 bases. Germline V gene data show CDR1 as MNHEY and CDR2 as SMNVEV (reference sequence). The CDR3 has 19 amino acids. V gave up 5 bases and J gave up 7 bases; unmatched junction bases: 15. CDR3: CASSPGLAGGRPSTNEQFF. CDR3 DNA sequence: TGTGCCAGCAGTCCAGGACTAGCGGGAGGGCGGCCCTCTACAAATGAGCAGTTCTTC.

In nucleotides, the CDR3 is TGTGCCAGCAGAAAACAGGGGAAGAACACCGGGGAGCTGTTTTTT. This sequence encodes CASRKQGKNTGELFF. The chain is built from TRBV5-6 and TRBJ2-2, with TRBD1 identical over 7 bases. V dropped 5 bases and J dropped 1; count of bases not matched to a gene: 5. Germline lookup yields CDR1 SGHDT and CDR2 YYEEEE. This CDR3 has 15 residues.

This clone was picked up one time. The chain couples TRBV2 to TRBJ2-5; 10 positions match TRBD1. Per the germline V gene, CDR1 is SNHLY and CDR2 is FYNNEI. The CDR3 is 14 amino acids. J was trimmed by 5 bases and V by 6 bases; bases with no gene match: 6. The DNA for the CDR3 is TGTGCCAGCAGGGACAGGGGGATATGGGAGACCCAGTACTTC. Translating gives CASRDRGIWETQYF.

This chain connects TRBV5-6 to TRBJ2-7, with D possibly TRBD2 on 5 matching bases. CDR3 length: 14 amino acids. CDR1 is SGHDT, CDR2 YYEEEE, per germline. V was cut by 6 bases and J by 4 bases, with 17 bases left in between. CDR3 sequence (DNA): TGTGCCAGCACCCTGGGAGAGGGATCTTACGAGCAGTACTTC. This gives the protein CASTLGEGSYEQYF.

This rearrangement joins TRBV10-1 to TRBJ2-3, with D possibly TRBD1 on 7 matching bases. Trimming shortened V by 2 bases and J by 1 base, and 10 bases separated the two germline ends. CDR1 and CDR2 (germline): WNHNN, SYGVQD (reference sequence). The CDR3 consists of 15 residues. CDR3 loop: CASSESRGGTDTQYF. CDR3 DNA sequence: TGCGCCAGCAGTGAGAGCAGGGGGGGCACAGATACGCAGTATTTT.

This rearrangement joins TRBV6-5 to TRBJ2-5, with D possibly being TRBD2 (6 bases). Per germline, CDR1 MNHEY and CDR2 SVGAGI. The CDR3 totals 15 residues. Trimming removed 6 bases at V and 0 bases at J, with 14 bases between. The CDR3 is CASRGDLKYQETQYF. CDR3 in DNA: TGTGCCAGCAGGGGGGACTTAAAGTACCAAGAGACCCAGTACTTC.

The genes are TRBV7-3 and TRBJ2-3; 9 nucleotides line up with TRBD1. The V gene end was trimmed by 5 bases and the J gene end by 3 bases; junction bases not matched to a gene: 3. The CDR3 has 14 residues. Germline V gives CDR1 SGHTA, CDR2 FQGTGA. For the CDR3, the DNA is TGTGCCAGCAGCCCCGGGACAGGGACAGATACGCAGTATTTT. The encoded protein is CASSPGTGTDTQYF. Full variable domain (remainder filled in from reference TRBV7-3 and TRBJ2-3): GAGVSQTPSNKVTEKGKYVELRCDPISGHTALYWYRQSLGQGPEFLIYFQGTGAADDSGLPNDRFFAVRPEGSVSTLKIQRTERGDSAVYLCASSPGTGTDTQYFGPGTRLTVL.

This clone appeared a few times. CDR3 sequence reads: CASSIRSGNTGELFF. For the CDR3, the DNA is TGTGCCAGCAGCATAAGAAGCGGGAACACCGGGGAGCTGTTTTTT. The rearrangement uses TRBV7-2 and TRBJ2-2; maybe TRBD2 (5 bases). This CDR3 comprises 15 residues. Looked up from germline, CDR1 is SGHTA and CDR2 is FQGNSA. Trimming removed 5 bases from V and 1 base from J, with 11 bases in between.

This rearrangement joins TRBV4-1 to TRBJ2-3; TRBD2 matches 9 bases. Looked up from germline, CDR1 is MGHRA and CDR2 is YSYEKL. The CDR3 spans 17 residues. J gave up 0 bases and V 1 base, and 5 bases lay outside the gene matches. The DNA for the CDR3 is TGCGCCAGCAGCCAAGTCCCAGCGGGAGGCAGCACAGATACGCAGTATTTT. Its protein product is CASSQVPAGGSTDTQYF.

This chain links TRBV5-1 with TRBJ2-3; TRBD2 matches at 10 bases. The germline CDR1 and CDR2 sequences are SGHRS and YFSETQ. The CDR3 covers 16 residues. The V segment lost 6 bases and the J segment 4 bases; nucleotides outside the gene matches: 11. CDR3 nucleotides: TGCGCCAGCACCCTGGATTCGAGCGGGAGGGCAGATACGCAGTATTTT. Protein product: CASTLDSSGRADTQYF.

The chain carries TRBV5-6 and TRBJ1-4, with TRBD1 matching over 7 bases. V lost 0 bases, J lost 6 bases, and 5 bases stayed unmatched. The length of the CDR3 is 15 residues. The V gene's germline CDR1 is SGHDT and CDR2 YYEEEE. In nucleotides, the CDR3 is TGTGCCAGCAGCTTGGGACAGGGTTCGTATGAAAAACTGTTTTTT. Translation gives CASSLGQGSYEKLFF.

The chain joins TRBV6-5 to TRBJ2-7; no clear D gene. CDR3 length: 13 amino acids. The germline CDR1 and CDR2 sequences are MNHEY and SVGAGI. V lost 6 bases and J lost 7, with 16 bases in between. CDR3 protein: CASRSPYPFEQYF. For the CDR3, the DNA is TGTGCCAGCAGAAGTCCCTACCCTTTTGAGCAGTACTTC.

This clone was counted once. The chain couples TRBV7-9 to TRBJ2-5; D may be TRBD2 (6 bases). The CDR3 covers 15 residues. V lost 3 bases and J lost 2, with 13 bases in between. Germline CDR1 SEHNR, CDR2 FQNEAQ (reference sequence). As DNA, the CDR3 is TGTGCCAGCAGCTTCGGGACTCGGGAACAAGAGACCCAGTACTTC. Translating it yields CASSFGTREQETQYF.

The V call is TRBV12-2, the J call TRBJ2-3; TRBD1 is taken as the D call from the table, unchecked against the DNA. TRBV12-2 is a pseudogene. The CDR3 covers 15 residues. The DNA of the CDR3 is TGTGCAAGTCGCTTAGCCCTCAGACAGCCAGATATGCAGTATTTT. Residues: CASRLALRQPDMQYF.

The V and J genes are TRBV19 and TRBJ2-2, with 11 bases lining up with TRBD2. CDR3 length: 17 amino acids. Germline values: CDR1 LNHDA, CDR2 SQIVND (reference sequence). V shed 5 bases and J 4 bases; nucleotides not matched to a gene: 9. CDR3 DNA: TGTGCCAGTAGTGCCAGGACTAGCGGGTGGGGCACCGGGGAGCTGTTTTTT. Protein product: CASSARTSGWGTGELFF.

This rearrangement joins TRBV27 to TRBJ2-7; TRBD1 matches 7 bases. The V and J ends lost 4 bases and 0 bases, in that order; junction bases with no gene match: 3. This CDR3 is 14 amino acids long. Germline loops: CDR1 MNHEY, CDR2 SMNVEV (reference sequence). The CDR3 spells CASSWTGHSYEQYF. The CDR3, as DNA: TGTGCCAGCAGTTGGACAGGCCACTCCTACGAGCAGTACTTC.

CDR3 residues: CASSVSSVSYEQYF. The CDR3 DNA follows: TGCGCCAGCAGCGTCTCTAGCGTGTCCTACGAGCAGTACTTC. The chain carries TRBV5-1 and TRBJ2-7; possible D gene TRBD2, 6 bases. This CDR3 spans 14 amino acids. Germline V gene lookup returns CDR1 SGHRS and CDR2 YFSETQ. V gave up 4 bases and J gave up 1 base, with 12 bases separating them.

V is TRBV24-1 and J is TRBJ2-3, with 9 bases fitting TRBD1. Germline V lookup: CDR1 KGHDR, CDR2 SFDVKD. The ends lost 3 bases at V and 0 bases at J; junction bases unmatched: 6. CDR3 length equals 17 residues. Here the CDR3 DNA reads TGTGCCACCAGTGATGCCGGGACAGGGCGTAGCACAGATACGCAGTATTTT. Encoded protein: CATSDAGTGRSTDTQYF.